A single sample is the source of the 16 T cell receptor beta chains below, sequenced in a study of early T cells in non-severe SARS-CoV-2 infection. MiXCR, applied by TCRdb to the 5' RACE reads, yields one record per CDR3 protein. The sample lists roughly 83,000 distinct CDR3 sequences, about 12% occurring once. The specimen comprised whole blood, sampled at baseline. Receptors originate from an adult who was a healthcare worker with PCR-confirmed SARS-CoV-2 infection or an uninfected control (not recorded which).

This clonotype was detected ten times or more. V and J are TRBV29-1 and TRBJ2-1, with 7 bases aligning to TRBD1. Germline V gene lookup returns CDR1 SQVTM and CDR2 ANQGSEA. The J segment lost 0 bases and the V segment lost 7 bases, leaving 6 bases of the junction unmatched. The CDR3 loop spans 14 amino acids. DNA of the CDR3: TGCAGCGCAACCGGGACAGACTCCTACAATGAGCAGTTCTTC. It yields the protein CSATGTDSYNEQFF.

The chain's CDR3 is CASSFSTAYNEQFF. For the CDR3, the DNA is TGTGCCAGCAGTTTTTCAACAGCATACAATGAGCAGTTCTTC. This chain links TRBV12-3 or TRBV12-4 with TRBJ2-1; D is uncertain. V was trimmed by 3 bases and J by 4 bases, leaving 10 bases between them. The CDR3 has 14 amino acids.

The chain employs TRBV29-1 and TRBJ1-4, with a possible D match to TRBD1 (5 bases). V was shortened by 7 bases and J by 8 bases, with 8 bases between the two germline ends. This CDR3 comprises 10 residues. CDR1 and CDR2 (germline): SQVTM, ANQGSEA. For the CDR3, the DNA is TGCAGCGCTCGGGGGGAAAAACTGTTTTTT. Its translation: CSARGEKLFF.

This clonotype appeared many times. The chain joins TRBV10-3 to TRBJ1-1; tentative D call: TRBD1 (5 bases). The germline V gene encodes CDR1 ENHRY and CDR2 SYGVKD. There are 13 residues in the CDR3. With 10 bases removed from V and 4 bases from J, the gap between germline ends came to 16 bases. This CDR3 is CASRGAGGTEAFF. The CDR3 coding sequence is TGTGCCAGCCGAGGGGCGGGGGGCACTGAAGCTTTCTTT.

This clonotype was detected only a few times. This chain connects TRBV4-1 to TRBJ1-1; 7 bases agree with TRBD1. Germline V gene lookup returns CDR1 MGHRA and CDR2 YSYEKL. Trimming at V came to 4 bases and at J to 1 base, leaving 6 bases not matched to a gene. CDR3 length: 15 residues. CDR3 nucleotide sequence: TGCGCCAGCAGCCGGTTGGGACAGCAGAACACTGAAGCTTTCTTT. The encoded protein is CASSRLGQQNTEAFF.

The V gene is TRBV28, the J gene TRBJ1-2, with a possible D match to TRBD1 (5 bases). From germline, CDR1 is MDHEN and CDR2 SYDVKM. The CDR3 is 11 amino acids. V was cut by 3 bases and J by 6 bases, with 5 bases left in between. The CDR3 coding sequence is TGTGCCAGCAGTTTGGGGCATGGCTACACCTTC. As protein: CASSLGHGYTF.

CDR3 in DNA: TGCAGTGCCCCCAGGGGCGGAGCCTCCGGTTCAGAGACCCAGTACTTC. This encodes CSAPRGGASGSETQYF. This rearrangement joins TRBV20-1 to TRBJ2-5; the D gene is possibly TRBD1 (6 bases). CDR1 is DFQATT, CDR2 SNEGSKA, per germline (reference sequence). The CDR3 spans 16 residues. Trimming left V 6 bases short and J 4 bases short, with 24 bases between.

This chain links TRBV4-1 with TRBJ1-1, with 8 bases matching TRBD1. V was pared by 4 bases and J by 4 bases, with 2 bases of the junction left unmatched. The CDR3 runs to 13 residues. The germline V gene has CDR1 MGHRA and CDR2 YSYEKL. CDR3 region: CASSLTGGTEAFF. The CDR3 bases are TGCGCCAGCAGCCTTACAGGGGGCACTGAAGCTTTCTTT.

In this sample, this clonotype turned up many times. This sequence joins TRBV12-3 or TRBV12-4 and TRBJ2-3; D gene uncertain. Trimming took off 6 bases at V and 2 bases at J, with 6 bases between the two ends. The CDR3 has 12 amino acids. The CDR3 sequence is CASSLNTDTQYF. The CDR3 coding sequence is TGTGCCAGCAGCTTAAACACAGATACGCAGTATTTT.

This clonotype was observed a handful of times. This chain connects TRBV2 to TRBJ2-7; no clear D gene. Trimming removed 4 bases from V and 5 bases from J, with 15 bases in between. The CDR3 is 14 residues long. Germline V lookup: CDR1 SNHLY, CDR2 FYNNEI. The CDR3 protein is CASSAGMNADEQYF. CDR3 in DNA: TGTGCCAGCAGTGCGGGCATGAACGCCGACGAGCAGTACTTC.

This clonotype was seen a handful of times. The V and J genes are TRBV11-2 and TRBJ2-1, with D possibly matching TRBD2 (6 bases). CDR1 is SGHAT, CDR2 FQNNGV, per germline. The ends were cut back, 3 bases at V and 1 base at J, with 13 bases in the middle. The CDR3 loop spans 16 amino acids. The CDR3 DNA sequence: TGTGCCAGCAGCTTTCCCCCGAGCGGGTCCTACAATGAGCAGTTCTTC. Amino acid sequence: CASSFPPSGSYNEQFF.

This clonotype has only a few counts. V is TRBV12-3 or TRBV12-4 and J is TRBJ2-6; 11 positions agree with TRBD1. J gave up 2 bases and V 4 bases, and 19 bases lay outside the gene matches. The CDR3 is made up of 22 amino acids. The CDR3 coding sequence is TGTGCCAGCAGTTCAGACACTACACACCAGGGGACAGGGGGTACTGGGGCCAACGTCCTGACTTTC. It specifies CASSSDTTHQGTGGTGANVLTF.

The CDR3 reads CASSLGGLSSYNEQFF. CDR3 sequence (DNA): TGCGCCAGCAGCTTGGGCGGGTTAAGCTCCTACAATGAGCAGTTCTTC. The genes are TRBV5-1 and TRBJ2-1, with TRBD2 as a possible D gene (5 bases). Per the germline V gene, CDR1 is SGHRS and CDR2 is YFSETQ. V gave up 0 bases and J gave up 0 bases, with 10 bases separating them. This CDR3 has 16 residues.

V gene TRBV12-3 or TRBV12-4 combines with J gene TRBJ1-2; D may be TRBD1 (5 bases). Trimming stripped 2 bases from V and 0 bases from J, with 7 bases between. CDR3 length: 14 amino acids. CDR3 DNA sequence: TGTGCCAGCAGTTTACTGGGGCCTAACTATGGCTACACCTTC. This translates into CASSLLGPNYGYTF.

In DNA, the CDR3 is TGTGCCAGCAGCTTATCTGAGCTAGCGGGAGGCACAGATACGCAGTATTTT. It translates to CASSLSELAGGTDTQYF. This chain connects TRBV11-2 to TRBJ2-3; TRBD2 aligns across 10 bases. The CDR3 sequence is 17 residues long. Per germline, CDR1 SGHAT and CDR2 FQNNGV. J gave up 1 base and V 2 bases, and 6 bases lay outside the gene matches.

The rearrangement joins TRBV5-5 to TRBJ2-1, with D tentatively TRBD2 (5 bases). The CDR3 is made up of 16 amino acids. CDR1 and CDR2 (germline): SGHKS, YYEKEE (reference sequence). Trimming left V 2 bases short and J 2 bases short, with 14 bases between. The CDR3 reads CASSFRLAGAYNEQFF. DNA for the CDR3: TGTGCCAGCAGCTTCAGGCTGGCCGGGGCCTACAATGAGCAGTTCTTC.